This TCR beta chain was retrieved from a study of T cells after posttransplantation cyclophosphamide. Cyclophosphamide on days +3 and +4 followed busulfan-fludarabine conditioning and a marrow graft. General study results and limits: Recipient CMV seropositivity and CMV reactivation strongly tracked TRB clonality. Blood and skin or GI T cell repertoires showed limited TRB overlap. Later blood repertoires were often dominated by clones from the donor CD8+ memory compartment.

Remarks on this clone: The antigen remains unidentified.

The assay was immunoSEQ multiplex PCR, and TCRdb's table has in-frame clones only and misses some. The table records tens of thousands of clones, around 80% of them present only once. Trimming left V 4 bases short and J 5 bases short, with 10 bases between. This CDR3 has 14 amino acids. From germline, CDR1 is SGDLS and CDR2 YYNGEE. This chain uses TRBV9 with TRBJ1-6, with D possibly TRBD1 on 6 matching bases. The origin of this receptor is a female patient between 40 and 50 years old who received an allogeneic stem cell transplant from a related donor, was CMV-positive, and had no GVHD. Some of the T cells might come from the graft donor. Material: CD4+ T cells sorted from blood, obtained 1,800 to 2,000 days after a stem cell transplant with posttransplant cyclophosphamide. The CDR3 DNA reads TGTGCCAGCAGCTCCCGGGACAATAATTCACCCCTCCACTTT. Its protein product is CASSSRDNNSPLHF.